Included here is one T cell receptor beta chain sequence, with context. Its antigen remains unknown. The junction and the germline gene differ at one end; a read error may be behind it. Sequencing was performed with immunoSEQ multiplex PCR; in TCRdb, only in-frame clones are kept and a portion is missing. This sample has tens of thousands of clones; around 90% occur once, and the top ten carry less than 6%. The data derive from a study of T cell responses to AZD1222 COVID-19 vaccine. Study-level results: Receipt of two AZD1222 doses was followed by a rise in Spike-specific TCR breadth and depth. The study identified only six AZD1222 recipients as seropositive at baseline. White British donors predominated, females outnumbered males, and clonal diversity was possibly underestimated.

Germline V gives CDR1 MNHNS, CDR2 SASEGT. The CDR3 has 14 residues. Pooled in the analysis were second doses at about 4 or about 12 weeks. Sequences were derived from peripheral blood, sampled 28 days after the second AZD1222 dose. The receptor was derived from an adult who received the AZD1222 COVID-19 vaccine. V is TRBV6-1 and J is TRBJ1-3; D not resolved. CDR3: CASREDISGNTIYF. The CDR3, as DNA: TGTGCCAGCAGAGAAGACATCTCTGGAAACACCATATATTTT.